A single sample gave rise to the 32 T cell receptor beta chains below, sequenced in a study of cytomegalovirus exposure and HLA in healthy donors. The study ran its PCR with 60 Vbeta and 13 Jbeta primers. Profiling relied on immunoSEQ multiplex PCR, and the TCRdb table lists in-frame clones only, not all of them. This sample has more than 200,000 clones; about 75% occur once, and the top ten carry around 2%. The specimen sequenced was PBMCs. All receptors come from a man between 18 and 29 years old in good health and CMV-seronegative.

The J gene is TRBJ2-7, the V gene TRBV5-4; 7 bases are a match to TRBD1. With V trimmed by 4 bases and J by 3 bases, 7 bases remained unmatched. The CDR3 runs to 14 residues. Germline loops: CDR1 SGHNT, CDR2 YYREEE (reference sequence). The CDR3 coding sequence is TGTGCCAGCAGCCGGGACAGAGAAGACTACGAGCAGTACTTC. Translating it yields CASSRDREDYEQYF.

The chain joins TRBV11-2 to TRBJ2-1, with TRBD1 matching 7 bases. CDR1 is SGHAT and CDR2 is FQNNGV in the germline V gene. V gave up 0 bases and J gave up 8 bases; unmatched junction bases: 4. CDR3 length: 14 amino acids. In DNA form, the CDR3 reads TGTGCCAGCAGCTTAGAGACAGGGCGGGATGAGCAGTTCTTC. Translating it yields CASSLETGRDEQFF.

This chain links TRBV28 with TRBJ1-1, with 7 bases aligning to TRBD1. CDR3 length: 15 amino acids. Per germline, CDR1 MDHEN and CDR2 SYDVKM. With V trimmed by 5 bases and J by 0 bases, 6 bases remained unmatched. This CDR3 is CASSLTGTVNTEAFF. The CDR3 DNA sequence: TGTGCCAGCAGTCTAACCGGGACAGTGAACACTGAAGCTTTCTTT.

This clone was seen only once. The V and J genes are TRBV4-1 and TRBJ1-2; D is perhaps TRBD1 (6 bases). The V end was cut by 1 base, the J end by 4 bases, with 13 bases between. The CDR3 is made up of 15 amino acids. Germline V gives CDR1 MGHRA, CDR2 YSYEKL. The CDR3 DNA is TGCGCCAGCAGCCAAGGTAGACAGGACTTCTATGGCTACACCTTC. Its translation: CASSQGRQDFYGYTF.

This sequence joins TRBV19 and TRBJ1-2; TRBD1 agrees at 8 bases. Unmatched junction bases numbered 7, after V lost 5 bases and J lost 8 bases. CDR3 length: 13 residues. Germline CDR1 LNHDA, CDR2 SQIVND (reference sequence). The CDR3: CASSLRGLEGYTF. DNA of the CDR3: TGTGCCAGTAGTCTCAGGGGGCTTGAGGGCTACACCTTC.

As for this clone: Other nucleotide sequences from this sample produce the same CDR3. This rearrangement joins TRBV2 to TRBJ2-5, with a weak D call TRBD2 (6 bases). The germline gives CDR1 SNHLY, CDR2 FYNNEI. CDR3 length: 15 residues. The germline V and J ends were trimmed by 0 bases and 2 bases, with 10 bases remaining between them. The CDR3 protein is CASSEAAGIQETQYF. CDR3 in DNA: TGTGCCAGCAGTGAAGCTGCGGGAATACAAGAGACCCAGTACTTC. The complete variable domain, with remaining parts taken from reference TRBV2 and TRBJ2-5, reads EPEVTQTPSHQVTQMGQEVILRCVPISNHLYFYWYRQILGQKVEFLVSFYNNEISEKSEIFDDQFSVERPDGSNFTLKIRSTKLEDSAMYFCASSEAAGIQETQYFGPGTRLLVL.

The rearrangement uses TRBV5-5 and TRBJ1-2; TRBD1 is a possible D gene (6 bases). This CDR3 spans 16 amino acids. Germline V gene sequence: CDR1 SGHKS, CDR2 YYEKEE (reference sequence). V lost 1 base and J 6 bases, leaving 19 bases between the germline ends. CDR3 region: CASSLTPRGNRHGYTF. CDR3 DNA sequence: TGTGCCAGCAGCTTGACTCCCAGGGGCAATCGGCATGGCTACACCTTC.

This clone was found once. The V call is TRBV28, the J call TRBJ1-2, with 8 bases matching TRBD1. CDR1 MDHEN and CDR2 SYDVKM come from the germline V gene. The CDR3 has 15 amino acids. The V segment lost 6 bases and the J segment 7 bases; nucleotides outside the gene matches: 13. The chain's CDR3 is CASSQWTGQYSGYTF. In nucleotides, the CDR3 is TGTGCCAGCAGCCAATGGACAGGGCAGTACTCTGGCTACACCTTC.

This rearrangement joins TRBV6-1 to TRBJ1-6; perhaps TRBD1 as D (6 bases). Germline-derived CDR1 and CDR2 are MNHNS and SASEGT. Trimming cost V 4 bases and J 8 bases, with 15 bases left between them. The CDR3 contains 15 residues. CDR3 amino acids: CASSGGTPWDSPLHF. CDR3 nucleotides: TGTGCCAGCAGTGGGGGGACACCCTGGGATTCACCCCTCCACTTT.

This clone was detected once. The chain joins TRBV4-2 to TRBJ2-1; D unresolved. V was clipped by 3 bases and J by 1 base, with 10 bases between them. The CDR3 loop spans 15 amino acids. Germline CDR1 LGHNA, CDR2 YNFKEQ. The CDR3 sequence is CASSHSRISYNEQFF. CDR3 nucleotide sequence: TGTGCCAGCAGCCACTCCAGAATATCCTACAATGAGCAGTTCTTC.

The chain links TRBV27 to TRBJ1-5; D call uncertain. Trimming shortened V by 3 bases and J by 6 bases, and 6 bases separated the two germline ends. This CDR3 is 12 amino acids long. CDR1 and CDR2 (germline): MNHEY, SMNVEV (reference sequence). CDR3 sequence: CASSFPGQPQHF. In nucleotides, the CDR3 is TGTGCCAGCAGTTTCCCGGGTCAGCCCCAGCATTTT.

The V call is TRBV6-4, the J call TRBJ1-2; the match to TRBD1 covers 7 bases. Germline loops: CDR1 MRHNA, CDR2 SNTAGT. V lost 9 bases, J lost 7 bases, and 20 bases stayed unmatched. This CDR3 has 16 amino acids. The CDR3 nucleotides are TGTGCCAGTACCGGAGGGTCGAGGGGGCAGGCTCCTGGCTACACCTTC. It encodes CASTGGSRGQAPGYTF.

CDR3 amino acids: CASSPGDGYEQYF. CDR3 in DNA: TGTGCCAGCAGTCCGGGGGATGGGTACGAGCAGTACTTC. This sequence joins TRBV27 and TRBJ2-7; a weak D match, TRBD2 (6 bases). V lost 5 bases to trimming and J lost 4 bases, with 12 bases between them. There are 13 residues in the CDR3. Germline V gives CDR1 MNHEY, CDR2 SMNVEV (reference sequence).

This sequence joins TRBV9 and TRBJ2-2; D remains unclear. Germline V CDR1 and CDR2: SGDLS, YYNGEE. The CDR3 consists of 14 residues. Trimming removed 3 bases at V and 0 bases at J, with 6 bases between. CDR3 DNA: TGTGCCAGCAGCGCTGACACGAACACCGGGGAGCTGTTTTTT. Translated: CASSADTNTGELFF. The full variable domain, completed using reference TRBV9 and TRBJ2-2, is DSGVTQTPKHLITATGQRVTLRCSPRSGDLSVYWYQQSLDQGLQFLIQYYNGEERAKGNILERFSAQQFPDLHSELNLSSLELGDSALYFCASSADTNTGELFFGEGSRLTVL.

The genes are TRBV6-1 and TRBJ2-7; 11 bases are a match to TRBD2. V lost 4 bases, J lost 7 bases, and 9 bases stayed unmatched. The germline CDR1 and CDR2 sequences are MNHNS and SASEGT. This CDR3 comprises 15 residues. CDR3 loop: CASSALSGGGREQYF. The CDR3 coding sequence is TGTGCCAGCAGTGCTCTTAGCGGGGGGGGCAGGGAGCAGTACTTC.

This clone was observed a handful of times. This chain uses TRBV6-5 with TRBJ2-6; D is undetermined. Germline V gives CDR1 MNHEY, CDR2 SVGAGI. The CDR3 spans 14 residues. V lost 5 bases and J 5 bases, leaving 10 bases between the germline ends. The CDR3 DNA reads as TGTGCCAGCAGTCCGAATTCTAGGGCCAACGTCCTGACTTTC. The encoded protein is CASSPNSRANVLTF.

The chain couples TRBV30 to TRBJ2-7; 10 nucleotides agree with TRBD1. The germline CDR1 and CDR2 sequences are GTSNPN and SVGIG (reference sequence). This CDR3 is built from 14 residues. V gave up 2 bases and J gave up 4 bases; unmatched junction bases: 5. The CDR3 DNA reads as TGTGCCTGGAGTCTCGGGACAGGGGTATACGAGCAGTACTTC. Translation: CAWSLGTGVYEQYF.

The J gene is TRBJ1-3, the V gene TRBV4-2, with 7 bases matching TRBD1. Germline CDR1 reads LGHNA; CDR2 reads YNFKEQ. The CDR3 is made up of 15 amino acids. J was trimmed by 0 bases and V by 10 bases; bases with no gene match: 9. The CDR3 nucleotides are TGTGCCACCTCGCGACAGGGTCTCTCTGGAAACACCATATATTTT. Translation gives CATSRQGLSGNTIYF.

The rearrangement joins TRBV10-3 to TRBJ1-2; 8 nucleotides agree with TRBD1. V trimming: 1 base; J trimming: 4 bases; junction bases outside the gene matches: 2. The CDR3 sequence is 14 residues long. Germline assignment: CDR1 ENHRY and CDR2 SYGVKD. The CDR3 here is CAISEWTGSYGYTF. The CDR3 DNA reads TGTGCCATCAGTGAGTGGACAGGGAGCTATGGCTACACCTTC.

The chain joins TRBV28 to TRBJ2-5; D may be TRBD2 (5 bases). This CDR3 has 13 amino acids. Trimming removed 2 bases at V and 7 bases at J, with 11 bases between. Germline V gene data show CDR1 as MDHEN and CDR2 as SYDVKM. CDR3: CASSLSEGGTQYF. The CDR3 DNA reads as TGTGCCAGCAGTTTAAGTGAGGGTGGGACCCAGTACTTC.

The chain joins TRBV11-3 to TRBJ2-1; 7 nucleotides line up with TRBD2. The CDR3 is 12 residues long. V lost 4 bases and J lost 6; bases outside the gene matches: 0. Germline lookup yields CDR1 SGHNT and CDR2 YENEEA. The CDR3 DNA follows: TGTGCCAGCAGCTGGGGGGGCAATGAGCAGTTCTTC. It translates to CASSWGGNEQFF. The full variable domain, completed using reference TRBV11-3 and TRBJ2-1, is EAGVVQSPRYKIIEKKQPVAFWCNPISGHNTLYWYLQNLGQGPELLIRYENEEAVDDSQLPKDRFSAERLKGVDSTLKIQPAELGDSAVYLCASSWGGNEQFFGPGTRLTVL.

The chain couples TRBV19 to TRBJ2-1; no clear D gene. The CDR3 is 13 residues long. Germline CDR1 LNHDA, CDR2 SQIVND (reference sequence). Between the trimmed V and J ends, which lost 1 base and 2 bases, there was a span of 3 bases. CDR3 nucleotides: TGTGCCAGTAGTATAGTCACCTACAATGAGCAGTTCTTC. Encoded protein: CASSIVTYNEQFF.

This chain connects TRBV6-1 to TRBJ2-7, with TRBD2 as a possible D gene (6 bases). The CDR3 extends over 15 amino acids. The V and J ends lost 1 base and 2 bases respectively, with 12 bases between them. The V gene's germline CDR1 is MNHNS and CDR2 SASEGT. The DNA for the CDR3 is TGTGCCAGCAGTGAAGGGGGACTGATAACCTACGAGCAGTACTTC. Amino acid sequence: CASSEGGLITYEQYF.

The rearrangement uses TRBV27 and TRBJ2-7, with 12 bases that match TRBD2. After removal of 5 bases from V and 2 bases from J, the junction contained 7 bases not matched to a gene. The germline V gene has CDR1 MNHEY and CDR2 SMNVEV (reference sequence). The CDR3 loop spans 16 amino acids. CDR3 coding DNA: TGTGCCAGCAGTCCACTAGCGGGGGGCGACACCTACGAGCAGTACTTC. Protein product: CASSPLAGGDTYEQYF.

This clone was recorded once. The junction differs from germline at one of its ends, possibly a read error. V is TRBV6-1 and J is TRBJ2-7, with 14 bases matching TRBD2. The CDR3 sequence is 13 residues long. From germline, CDR1 is MNHNS and CDR2 SASEGT. The DNA for the CDR3 is TGTGCCAGCAGTGATGGACTAGCGGGAGGACCCAAATTC. Its translation: CASSDGLAGGPKF.

The genes are TRBV6-5 and TRBJ2-2; TRBD2 aligns across 7 bases. There are 10 residues in the CDR3. Germline CDR1 reads MNHEY; CDR2 reads SVGAGI. CDR3 protein: CAAGVGELFF. CDR3 nucleotide sequence: TGTGCGGCGGGGGTAGGGGAGCTGTTTTTT.

Here the CDR3 DNA reads TGTGCCAGCAGTGACCCCCCCAAGGAGCCCTGCCTAGATTACGAGCAGTACTTC. Amino acid sequence: CASSDPPKEPCLDYEQYF. This sequence joins TRBV6-4 and TRBJ2-7; D remains unclear. The CDR3 covers 18 residues. CDR1 and CDR2 from the germline V gene are MRHNA and SNTAGT. Trimming cost V 2 bases and J 4 bases, with 24 bases left between them.

This chain joins TRBV2 and TRBJ1-4; D unclear. This CDR3 contains 13 residues. CDR1 is SNHLY, CDR2 FYNNEI, per germline. Trimming left V 7 bases short and J 8 bases short, with 14 bases between. Here the CDR3 reads CASKEEVEEKLFF. In DNA form, the CDR3 reads TGTGCCAGCAAAGAAGAAGTAGAAGAAAAACTGTTTTTT.

The chain recombines TRBV15 with TRBJ2-7, with TRBD1 matching over 7 bases. Looked up from germline, CDR1 is LNHNV and CDR2 is YYDKDF (reference sequence). The CDR3 consists of 15 residues. V lost 0 bases and J lost 0; bases outside the gene matches: 2. As DNA, the CDR3 is TGTGCCACCAGCAGAGAAAGGGGGCTCTCCTACGAGCAGTACTTC. Amino acid sequence: CATSRERGLSYEQYF.

The V and J genes are TRBV14 and TRBJ1-6, with 7 bases matching TRBD1. Germline CDR1 is SGHDN and CDR2 is FVKESK. The CDR3 spans 15 residues. Trimming removed 4 bases from V and 8 bases from J; junction bases left unmatched: 8. The CDR3 protein is CASSPAQGRYSPLHF. CDR3 sequence (DNA): TGTGCCAGCAGCCCAGCACAGGGGAGGTATTCACCCCTCCACTTT. The full variable domain, completed using reference TRBV14 and TRBJ1-6, is EAGVTQFPSHSVIEKGQTVTLRCDPISGHDNLYWYRRVMGKEIKFLLHFVKESKQDESGMPNNRFLAERTGGTYSTLKVQPAELEDSGVYFCASSPAQGRYSPLHFGNGTRLTVT.

The V and J genes are TRBV15 and TRBJ2-5; 11 bases map to TRBD2. The CDR3 spans 16 residues. CDR1 LNHNV and CDR2 YYDKDF come from the germline V gene (reference sequence). V gave up 0 bases and J gave up 2 bases; unmatched junction bases: 2. CDR3 protein: CATSRDLAGGQETQYF. The CDR3 DNA reads as TGTGCCACCAGCAGAGATCTAGCGGGGGGTCAAGAGACCCAGTACTTC.

V gene TRBV7-2 combines with J gene TRBJ2-7; tentatively, D is TRBD1 (5 bases). V gave up 1 base and J gave up 0 bases, with 10 bases separating them. The CDR3 length is 15 residues. The germline CDR1 and CDR2 sequences are SGHTA and FQGNSA. The CDR3 DNA sequence: TGTGCCAGCAGCTTAGTAGGGGAAAGCTCCTACGAGCAGTACTTC. It translates to CASSLVGESSYEQYF.